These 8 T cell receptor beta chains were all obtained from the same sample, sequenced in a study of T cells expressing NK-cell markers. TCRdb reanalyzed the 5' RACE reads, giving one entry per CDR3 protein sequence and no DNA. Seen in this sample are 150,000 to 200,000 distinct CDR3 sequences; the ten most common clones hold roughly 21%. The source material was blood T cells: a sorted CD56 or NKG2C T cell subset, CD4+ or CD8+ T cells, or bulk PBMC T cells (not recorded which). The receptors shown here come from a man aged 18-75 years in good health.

CDR3 region: CASSSRLAGGPGNEQFF. The chain recombines TRBV7-9 with TRBJ2-1; the D call from TCRdb, TRBD2, cannot be confirmed without DNA. The CDR3 sequence is 17 residues long. The V gene's germline CDR1 is SEHNR and CDR2 FQNEAQ (reference sequence).

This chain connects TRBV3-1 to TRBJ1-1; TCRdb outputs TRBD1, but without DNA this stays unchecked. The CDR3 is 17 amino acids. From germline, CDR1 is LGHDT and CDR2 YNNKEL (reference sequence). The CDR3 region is CASSPGQAGLQNTEAFF. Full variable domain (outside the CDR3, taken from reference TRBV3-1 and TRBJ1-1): DTAVSQTPKYLVTQMGNDKSIKCEQNLGHDTMYWYKQDSKKFLKIMFSYNNKELIINETVPNRFSPKSPDKAHLNLHINSLELGDSAVYFCASSPGQAGLQNTEAFFGQGTRLTVV.

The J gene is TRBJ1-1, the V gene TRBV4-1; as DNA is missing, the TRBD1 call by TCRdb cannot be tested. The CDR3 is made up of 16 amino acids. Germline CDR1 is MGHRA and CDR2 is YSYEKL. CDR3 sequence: CASSRGLGTGGYEAFF.

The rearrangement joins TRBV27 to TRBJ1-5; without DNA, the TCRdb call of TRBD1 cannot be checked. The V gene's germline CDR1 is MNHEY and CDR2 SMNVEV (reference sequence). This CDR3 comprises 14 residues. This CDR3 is CASSFGQTGQPQHF.

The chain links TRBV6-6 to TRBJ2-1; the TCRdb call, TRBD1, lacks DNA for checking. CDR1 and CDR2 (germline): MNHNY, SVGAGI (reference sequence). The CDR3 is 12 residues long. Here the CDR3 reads CASSPGGGEQFF.

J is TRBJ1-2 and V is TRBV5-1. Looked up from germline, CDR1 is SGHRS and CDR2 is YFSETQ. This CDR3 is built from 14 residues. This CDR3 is CASSLAGFNGGYTF. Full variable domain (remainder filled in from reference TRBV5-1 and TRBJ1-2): KAGVTQTPRYLIKTRGQQVTLSCSPISGHRSVSWYQQTPGQGLQFLFEYFSETQRNKGNFPGRFSGRQFSNSRSEMNVSTLELGDSALYLCASSLAGFNGGYTFGSGTRLTVV.

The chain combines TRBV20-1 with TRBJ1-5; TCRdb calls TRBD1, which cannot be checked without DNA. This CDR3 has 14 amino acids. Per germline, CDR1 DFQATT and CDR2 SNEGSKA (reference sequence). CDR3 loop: CSAPTDSPNQPQHF.

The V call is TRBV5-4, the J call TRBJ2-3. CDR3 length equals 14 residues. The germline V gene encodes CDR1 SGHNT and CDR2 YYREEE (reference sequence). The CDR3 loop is CASSLKFGADTQYF.